This TCR beta chain is from a study of T cell repertoires in cytomegalovirus infection. Looking at the study overall: Public TCR beta signatures indicated both CMV infection and matching HLA type.

Using its own MiXCR run on the reads, TCRdb lists one record per CDR3 protein. Found here are around 300,000 distinct CDR3 sequences, around a tenth of them singletons; the top ten hold around 4%. This CDR3 has 14 amino acids. From germline, CDR1 is MNHNS and CDR2 SASEGT. J was trimmed by 6 bases and V by 5 bases; bases with no gene match: 4. The study, taken as a whole, reports: HLA-C-restricted CMV-specific TCR beta clonotypes prevailed in the ex vivo response. Summed frequency of public TCR beta families distinguished CMV carriers with the relevant HLA.

This clonotype was observed a handful of times. Its target is not known. The receptor comes from a human donor in good health (CMV status not recorded). Some clones in this sample may be carry-over from other donors' samples. The rearrangement links TRBV6-1 to TRBJ1-3; 10 bases are a match to TRBD1. The source material was PBMCs. CDR3 amino acids: CASSSDRGLNTIYF. CDR3 DNA sequence: TGTGCCAGCAGTTCAGACAGGGGGCTAAACACCATATATTTT.